These T cell receptor beta chains were read from a single sample in a study of blood T cell repertoires in COVID-19. Some clones are missing from TCRdb's copy, which holds only in-frame ones; the method was immunoSEQ multiplex PCR. The sample lists a few hundred thousand clones; 88% were seen once. Specimen: peripheral blood. Every receptor here comes from a woman aged 65 to 85 with COVID-19, enrolled during active disease. The conserved cysteine and the conserved F or W are not part of the CDR3 here.

TRBJ2-5	TRBV6-5	ASSYRGGETQY
TRBJ2-4	TRBV5-1	ASSLQGGDIQY
TRBJ1-5	TRBV4-1	ASSYDQGRVQPQH
TRBJ2-1	TRBV2	ANSGLPSYNEQF
TRBJ1-2	TRBV28	ATTRDYGYT
TRBJ1-1	TRBV6-8	ASNDRRGAENTEAF
TRBJ2-7	TRBV5-1	ASSPGEGPYEQY
TRBJ2-1	TRBV18	ASSPPGGVEQF
TRBJ1-1	TRBV5-1	ASSLPRDRGFPTEAF
TRBJ2-7	TRBV6-2/TRBV6-3	ASSYDRADTYEQY
TRBJ2-2	TRBV30	AWSTGGTGELF
TRBJ1-1	TRBV19	ASSISRDSEAF
TRBJ2-1	TRBV13	ASSPRQGGDNEQF
TRBJ2-3	TRBV11-3	ASSARTGTDTQY
TRBJ2-7	TRBV15	ATGRGTEQY
TRBJ2-1	TRBV21-1	ASSALPVGTGFKNEQF
TRBJ1-3	TRBV30	AWSVLGTEGNTIY
TRBJ2-1	TRBV2	ASKFPSGNYNEQF
TRBJ2-7	TRBV3-1/TRBV3-2	ASPARITSYEQY
TRBJ1-1	TRBV6-2/TRBV6-3	ASSSPDSRGEAF
TRBJ1-5	TRBV7-9	ASSRQGNQPQH
TRBJ1-1	TRBV30	AWRGTLPNTEAF
TRBJ1-1	TRBV6-5	ATTRTGSFPEAF
TRBJ1-2	TRBV6-1	ASSESWDSRYGYT
TRBJ1-2	TRBV28	ASSSGQGTYGYT
TRBJ1-4	TRBV15	ATSRDLRVYPTNEKLF
TRBJ2-3	TRBV10-3	AISTTGADTQY
TRBJ1-5	TRBV16	ASSPQEGAGQPQH
TRBJ2-2	TRBV6-1	ASSHLGTAGELF
TRBJ1-1	TRBV28	ASSPDRVSEAF
TRBJ2-5	TRBV30	AWKGDRGVETQY
TRBJ2-3	TRBV30	AWASADTQY
TRBJ2-7	TRBV6-2/TRBV6-3	ASSRGLAGAEGKNGEQY
TRBJ1-1	TRBV20-1	SASQGLMNTEAF
TRBJ1-5	TRBV19	ASSIAGSNQPQH
TRBJ1-4	TRBV28	ASSPTGHYNEKLF
TRBJ2-7	TRBV4-1	ASSQDPAPPGEQY
TRBJ2-7	TRBV2	ASSFEGQGYEQY
TRBJ2-5	TRBV29-1	SVRSGSQETQY
TRBJ1-1	TRBV18	ASSQGGGNTEAF
TRBJ1-2	TRBV9	ASSAGTGWGYT
TRBJ1-4	TRBV2	ASSVRGLTGTNEKLF
TRBJ1-4	TRBV7-2	ASSLIEGSGGKLF
TRBJ1-3	TRBV3-1/TRBV3-2	ASSQDPAGSGNTIY
TRBJ1-1	TRBV3-1/TRBV3-2	ASSARDSSNTEAF
TRBJ2-5	TRBV20-1	SASLPAGGTDETQY
TRBJ1-5	TRBV10-3	AISGQTENQPQH
TRBJ1-5	TRBV3-1/TRBV3-2	ASSHQGQPNQPQH
TRBJ2-1	TRBV19	ATRTSGSYNEQF
TRBJ2-7	TRBV28	ASGPPGGSSYEQY